Listed below are T cell receptor beta chains from one sample, sequenced in a study of cytomegalovirus exposure and HLA in healthy donors. TCRdb's table, derived via immunoSEQ multiplex PCR, lists solely in-frame clones and lacks some. The repertoire includes 130,000 to 150,000 clones, about 89% of them detected once, and about 3.5% sits in the top ten. The material sequenced was PBMCs. Receptors were obtained from a young woman in good health and CMV-seropositive. Each CDR3 is given without its conserved first and last residue. The D gene is left open where the match is weak. The size entry is marked missing in some rows and otherwise reads once, few, many or a size class.

D,size,length,V,CDR3
.,.,13,TRBV30,AWSEVGGGAYEQY
.,.,11,TRBV11-2,ASSFTGLTEAF
TRBD1,.,13,TRBV6-5,ASSVTGGRWGTQY
TRBD1,.,12,TRBV29-1,SVQIRQGTYEQY
.,.,11,TRBV5-1,ASSLSGTGELF
TRBD2,.,15,TRBV11-1,ASSLRLAGGTYNEQF
TRBD1,.,15,TRBV15,ATSRDFPGQGNQPQH
TRBD2,once,15,TRBV7-2,ASSPGLAGILSYEQY
.,.,13,TRBV6-5,ASSLTGSSYNEQF
.,few,11,TRBV2,ASSLGRKGGYT
TRBD1,.,11,TRBV6-4,ASSDGTEGKLF
TRBD1,.,17,TRBV6-1,ASSEARVQGASGANVLT
.,few,10,TRBV2,ASSEQNQPQH
.,.,12,TRBV7-8,ASSFISRGETQY
TRBD2,.,13,TRBV5-1,ASSSTVAGGNEQF
TRBD1,.,13,TRBV6-6,ASSPRQGAYTEAF
.,.,9,TRBV6-6,ASRYIQTQY
.,.,15,TRBV29-1,SVALQGRGGSTDTQY
TRBD2,.,14,TRBV11-2,ASSRTGTSGGNEQF
TRBD2,.,11,TRBV29-1,SVDGGAYNEQF
.,once,13,TRBV7-9,ASSLDGTNYEKLF
.,.,14,TRBV5-4,ASSLGQALNTGELF